This is a list of T cell receptor beta chains from one sample in a study of shared clonotypes between healthy human individuals. The protocol was immunoSEQ multiplex PCR, while the TCRdb copy is restricted to in-frame clones and leaves out a portion. The sample yields roughly 500,000 clones, roughly 95% seen once. Source material: naive CD4+ T cells sorted from blood. Every receptor here comes from a woman aged 25 to 39 in good health. The CDR3 runs from the conserved cysteine through the conserved F or W. A D gene is named only where the DNA matches it firmly. For some rows the clone size is stated as once, few or many, or as a class when expanded; others skip it.

abundance	v_gene	j_gene	d_gene	len	CDR3aa	CDR3nt
NA	TRBV5-1	TRBJ2-6	NA	16	CASSFSGAGGANVLTF	TGCGCCAGCAGCTTTAGTGGCGCCGGTGGGGCCAACGTCCTGACTTTC
NA	TRBV9	TRBJ2-5	TRBD2	17	CASSATSTSGSGETQYF	TGTGCCAGCAGCGCAACCTCGACTAGCGGGAGCGGGGAGACCCAGTACTTC
NA	TRBV19	TRBJ2-7	TRBD2	15	CASSEGTSGIYEQYF	TGTGCCAGTAGTGAAGGGACTAGCGGGATTTACGAGCAGTACTTC
NA	TRBV2	TRBJ2-7	NA	11	CASSVGPGSYF	NA
NA	TRBV30	TRBJ2-1	TRBD2	15	CAWSATSGSNNEQFF	TGTGCCTGGAGTGCGACCAGCGGGAGTAACAATGAGCAGTTCTTC
once	TRBV11-3	TRBJ2-7	NA	15	CASSLAGGQSYEQYF	TGTGCCAGCAGCTTAGCCGGGGGGCAAAGCTACGAGCAGTACTTC
NA	TRBV18	TRBJ2-7	NA	13	CASSSEGFYEQYF	TGTGCCAGCTCAAGCGAAGGATTCTACGAGCAGTACTTC
NA	TRBV5-1	TRBJ2-7	NA	15	CASSSGRTDSYEQYF	TGCGCCAGCAGCTCAGGGCGGACGGATTCCTACGAGCAGTACTTC
NA	TRBV5-4	TRBJ2-7	TRBD2	17	CASSRGLAGSTSYEQYF	TGTGCCAGCAGCCGGGGACTAGCGGGCTCGACTTCCTACGAGCAGTACTTC
NA	TRBV7-2	TRBJ2-7	TRBD2	17	CASSLKSSGTRSTEQYF	TGTGCCAGCAGCTTAAAGTCCTCCGGGACTAGGTCTACTGAGCAGTACTTC
NA	TRBV5-4	TRBJ1-2	NA	14	CASSLDRGGFGYTF	TGTGCCAGCAGCTTGGACCGCGGGGGCTTTGGCTACACCTTC
NA	TRBV2	TRBJ2-7	NA	16	CASSSPLLPSSYEQYF	TGTGCCAGCAGTTCTCCTCTATTACCTAGCTCCTACGAGCAGTACTTC
NA	TRBV30	TRBJ2-1	TRBD2	14	CAWSVWGTRNEQFF	TGTGCCTGGAGTGTATGGGGGACTAGGAATGAGCAGTTCTTC
once	TRBV7-9	TRBJ1-2	NA	16	CASSFPSQTPNYGYTF	TGTGCCAGCAGCTTTCCTAGCCAGACGCCTAACTATGGCTACACCTTC
once	TRBV5-1	TRBJ2-3	TRBD2	15	CASSLAGEPTDTQYF	TGCGCCAGCAGCCTTGCGGGGGAACCCACAGATACGCAGTATTTT
NA	TRBV6-5	TRBJ2-5	TRBD2	14	CASSLGLAPQTQYF	TGTGCCAGCAGCTTGGGACTAGCCCCGCAGACCCAGTACTTC
NA	TRBV28	TRBJ1-1	NA	11	CASSFGQRAFF	TGTGCCAGCAGTTTCGGGCAGCGGGCTTTCTTT
NA	TRBV7-2	TRBJ2-1	TRBD2	15	CASSLTSGYYNEQFF	TGTGCCAGCAGCTTAACTAGCGGATACTACAATGAGCAGTTCTTC
NA	TRBV7-2	TRBJ2-6	TRBD2	17	CASSPQRGSSGANVLTF	TGTGCCAGCAGCCCCCAGCGGGGGAGCTCTGGGGCCAACGTCCTGACTTTC
NA	TRBV7-9	TRBJ2-7	NA	14	CASSLDAVVGEQYF	TGTGCCAGCAGCTTAGATGCAGTTGTGGGAGAGCAGTACTTC
once	TRBV18	TRBJ2-3	TRBD2	14	CASSSKRELDTQYF	TGTGCCAGCTCATCAAAGCGGGAGTTAGATACGCAGTATTTT
once	TRBV11-2	TRBJ2-3	NA	12	CASSSLYDTQYF	TGTGCCAGCAGCTCCCTCTATGATACGCAGTATTTT